Following are 31 T cell receptor beta chains from one sample sequenced in a study of response to subunit inactivated influenza vaccine. One entry per CDR3 protein, called by TCRdb with MiXCR from the RT-PCR reads. The profile covers 600,000 to 850,000 distinct CDR3 sequences, with less than 15% appearing a single time and 7.6% taken by the ten largest. The material sequenced was PBMCs from blood, taken around two weeks before vaccination. The receptors come from a man between 50 and 59 years old who received an inactivated influenza vaccine.

J is TRBJ1-1 and V is TRBV6-1; possible D gene TRBD1, 5 bases. The CDR3 has 15 amino acids. Germline CDR1 and CDR2: MNHNS and SASEGT. The V end was cut by 7 bases, the J end by 0 bases, with 15 bases between. The CDR3 coding sequence is TGTGCCAGCATCAAGGGGAACTACATGAACACTGAAGCTTTCTTT. Residues: CASIKGNYMNTEAFF.

This clonotype came up many times. J is TRBJ1-2 and V is TRBV10-3; D might be TRBD1 (5 bases). CDR3 length equals 13 residues. V was cut by 6 bases and J by 4 bases, with 12 bases left in between. Germline CDR1 ENHRY, CDR2 SYGVKD. The CDR3 nucleotides read TGTGCCATCAGCAGGGAGGATGGCTATGGCTACACCTTC. This gives the protein CAISREDGYGYTF.

This clonotype qualifies as medium-sized. This chain links TRBV18 with TRBJ2-7, with TRBD1 matching over 7 bases. With 6 bases clipped from V and 0 bases from J, the junction kept 5 bases outside the gene matches. There are 14 residues in the CDR3. Germline V gene lookup returns CDR1 KGHSH and CDR2 LQKENI. CDR3 in DNA: TGTGCCAGCTCCACAGGGGTAGGCTCCTACGAGCAGTACTTC. It is translated as CASSTGVGSYEQYF.

This clonotype was seen a few times. This rearrangement joins TRBV12-3 or TRBV12-4 to TRBJ2-7; TRBD2 matches at 10 bases. J gave up 8 bases and V 6 bases, and 16 bases lay outside the gene matches. CDR3 length: 16 residues. The CDR3 region is CASSTGTSAKGAKQYF. In DNA, the CDR3 is TGTGCCAGCAGCACCGGGACTAGCGCCAAAGGGGCAAAGCAGTACTTC.

This sequence joins TRBV7-6 and TRBJ2-1; D is possibly TRBD1 or TRBD2 (5 bases each). Germline V CDR1 and CDR2: SGHVS, FNYEAQ. V lost 5 bases and J 5 bases, leaving 19 bases between the germline ends. The CDR3 has 16 amino acids. CDR3 sequence (DNA): TGTGCCAGCAGCCCCATCGAGGGACCTAGGCACAATGAGCAGTTCTTC. Translated, it gives CASSPIEGPRHNEQFF.

This chain joins TRBV5-6 and TRBJ2-7, with 9 nucleotides matching TRBD2. From germline, CDR1 is SGHDT and CDR2 YYEEEE. The CDR3 contains 14 residues. V shed 3 bases, J shed 3 bases, and the junction held 4 bases outside the gene matches. DNA of the CDR3: TGTGCCAGCAGCTGGGCTAGCGGGATCTACGAGCAGTACTTC. Its protein is CASSWASGIYEQYF.

The gene calls are TRBV9 and TRBJ2-1, with TRBD2 matching over 10 bases. Germline V gives CDR1 SGDLS, CDR2 YYNGEE. Trimming removed 2 bases from V and 6 bases from J; junction bases left unmatched: 2. The CDR3 contains 14 residues. The CDR3 nucleotides are TGTGCCAGCAGCGTTAGCGGGAGGCTCAATGAGCAGTTCTTC. It specifies CASSVSGRLNEQFF. Full variable domain (missing parts from reference TRBV9 and TRBJ2-1): DSGVTQTPKHLITATGQRVTLRCSPRSGDLSVYWYQQSLDQGLQFLIQYYNGEERAKGNILERFSAQQFPDLHSELNLSSLELGDSALYFCASSVSGRLNEQFFGPGTRLTVL.

The chain employs TRBV11-2 and TRBJ2-1; 8 nucleotides agree with TRBD1. This CDR3 spans 14 amino acids. The V segment lost 5 bases and the J segment 5 bases; nucleotides outside the gene matches: 5. From germline, CDR1 is SGHAT and CDR2 FQNNGV. The CDR3 nucleotides read TGTGCCAGCAGCGTGGACAGGGCGAACAATGAGCAGTTCTTC. Translated: CASSVDRANNEQFF.

This chain joins TRBV7-9 and TRBJ1-2, with TRBD1 matching over 7 bases. Per the germline V gene, CDR1 is SEHNR and CDR2 is FQNEAQ (reference sequence). This CDR3 region has 17 residues. The trim removed 2 bases at V and 7 bases at J, leaving 16 bases unmatched. CDR3 amino acids: CASSLTAGGEGVSGYTF. Written as DNA, the CDR3 is TGTGCCAGCAGCTTAACGGCAGGGGGGGAAGGAGTCAGTGGCTACACCTTC.

This clonotype was recorded many times. The chain uses TRBV20-1 and TRBJ2-3; D remains ambiguous. Trimming left V 6 bases short and J 0 bases short, with 7 bases between. Germline V lookup: CDR1 DFQATT, CDR2 SNEGSKA (reference sequence). The CDR3 has 12 residues. CDR3 loop: CSARPSTDTQYF. In DNA form, the CDR3 reads TGCAGTGCCAGGCCCAGCACAGATACGCAGTATTTT.

J is TRBJ2-1 and V is TRBV6-1; 12 nucleotides line up with TRBD2. V dropped 5 bases and J dropped 9; count of bases not matched to a gene: 5. The CDR3 length is 14 residues. CDR1 is MNHNS, CDR2 SASEGT, per germline. The CDR3 nucleotides read TGTGCCAGCAGTCCGACTAGCGGGAGAGGTGAGCAGTTCTTC. As protein: CASSPTSGRGEQFF.

This clonotype was seen only a few times. The chain has TRBV14 and TRBJ2-7; maybe TRBD1 (7 bases). The CDR3 totals 15 residues. The germline CDR1 and CDR2 sequences are SGHDN and FVKESK. V lost 3 bases to trimming and J lost 3 bases, with 15 bases between them. CDR3 DNA sequence: TGTGCCAGCAGCCAGGAGGGGACAGCCCACTACGAGCAGTACTTC. It translates to CASSQEGTAHYEQYF. The full variable domain, in which reference TRBV14 and TRBJ2-7 provide the parts outside the CDR3, is EAGVTQFPSHSVIEKGQTVTLRCDPISGHDNLYWYRRVMGKEIKFLLHFVKESKQDESGMPNNRFLAERTGGTYSTLKVQPAELEDSGVYFCASSQEGTAHYEQYFGPGTRLTVT.

J is TRBJ2-5 and V is TRBV2; possibly TRBD2 for D (6 bases). CDR1 and CDR2 (germline): SNHLY, FYNNEI. This CDR3 region has 13 residues. The V and J ends lost 4 bases and 5 bases respectively, with 11 bases between them. Written as DNA, the CDR3 is TGTGCCAGCAGTGGGGTTGGGGGGGAGACCCAGTACTTC. It yields the protein CASSGVGGETQYF.

The J gene is TRBJ2-7, the V gene TRBV5-1, with 11 bases lining up with TRBD1. Germline V gene lookup returns CDR1 SGHRS and CDR2 YFSETQ. The CDR3 length is 15 residues. After removal of 6 bases from V and 0 bases from J, the junction contained 5 bases not matched to a gene. CDR3 loop: CASNPGTGGSYEQYF. In DNA form, the CDR3 reads TGCGCCAGCAACCCCGGGACAGGGGGCTCCTACGAGCAGTACTTC.

This clonotype appeared a few times. CDR3 sequence reads: CASSLAAGGGRTDTQYF. The CDR3 DNA sequence: TGTGCCAGCAGCTTAGCGGCGGGCGGCGGACGCACAGATACGCAGTATTTT. This chain joins TRBV7-9 and TRBJ2-3; tentative D call: TRBD2 (5 bases). The length of the CDR3 is 17 residues. Germline V gene lookup returns CDR1 SEHNR and CDR2 FQNEAQ (reference sequence). With 0 bases removed from V and 1 base from J, the gap between germline ends came to 14 bases.

The genes are TRBV4-1 and TRBJ2-7, with D perhaps matching TRBD1 (5 bases). Trimming stripped 0 bases from V and 2 bases from J, with 11 bases between. CDR3 length: 15 residues. CDR1 and CDR2 (germline): MGHRA, YSYEKL. The CDR3 region has the DNA TGCGCCAGCAGCCAAGAAACAGGATGGACCTACGAGCAGTACTTC. It is translated as CASSQETGWTYEQYF.

This clonotype was observed at least ten times. The chain employs TRBV12-3 or TRBV12-4 and TRBJ1-1; D uncertain. V was shortened by 6 bases and J by 0 bases, with 2 bases between the two germline ends. This CDR3 has 11 residues. The CDR3 nucleotides are TGTGCCAGCAGCATGAACACTGAAGCTTTCTTT. Its protein product is CASSMNTEAFF.

The chain combines TRBV6-5 with TRBJ2-7, with D possibly called TRBD1 or TRBD2 (5 bases each). The V end was cut by 1 base, the J end by 6 bases, with 16 bases between. In germline, CDR1 is MNHEY, CDR2 SVGAGI. This CDR3 contains 15 residues. The CDR3 region is CASSYLTGTLREQYF. The CDR3, as DNA: TGTGCCAGCAGTTACTTAACCGGGACCCTGCGCGAGCAGTACTTC.

The chain employs TRBV20-1 and TRBJ2-7; TRBD1 is a possible D gene (6 bases). Deletions cut 5 bases from V and 0 bases from J, with 11 bases between. The CDR3 extends over 13 amino acids. Germline V CDR1 and CDR2: DFQATT, SNEGSKA (reference sequence). CDR3 region: CSAAQGSSYEQYF. DNA for the CDR3: TGCAGTGCTGCACAGGGAAGCTCCTACGAGCAGTACTTC.

This chain connects TRBV7-2 to TRBJ2-1, with 7 bases lining up with TRBD1. J gave up 15 bases and V 3 bases, and 11 bases lay outside the gene matches. This CDR3 region has 13 residues. Germline V gives CDR1 SGHTA, CDR2 FQGNSA. CDR3 residues: CASSLVSVRGRFF. CDR3 coding DNA: TGTGCCAGCAGCTTGGTGTCAGTAAGGGGGCGGTTCTTC.

V usage is TRBV3-1 and J usage is TRBJ2-1; D remains ambiguous. This CDR3 region has 11 residues. Trimming removed 1 base from V and 15 bases from J, with 10 bases in between. Germline V lookup: CDR1 LGHDT, CDR2 YNNKEL (reference sequence). Here the CDR3 DNA reads TGTGCCAGCAGCCAAGCCCCGGCCCTGTTCTTC. Its protein is CASSQAPALFF.

This chain uses TRBV29-1 with TRBJ1-2; TRBD1 is a possible D gene (5 bases). Trimming pared 3 bases from V and 8 bases from J, leaving 10 bases between. The V gene's germline CDR1 is SQVTM and CDR2 ANQGSEA. The CDR3 spans 11 residues. The CDR3 here is CSVDKRGGYTF. CDR3 coding DNA: TGCAGCGTTGACAAGAGGGGAGGCTACACCTTC. The full variable domain, its missing parts supplied by reference TRBV29-1 and TRBJ1-2, is SAVISQKPSRDICQRGTSLTIQCQVDSQVTMMFWYRQQPGQSLTLIATANQGSEATYESGFVIDKFPISRPNLTFSTLTVSNMSPEDSSIYLCSVDKRGGYTFGSGTRLTVV.

This clonotype was counted many times. V and J are TRBV7-2 and TRBJ2-3; 12 bases are shared with TRBD2. Trimming took 4 bases from V and 4 from J; bases not matched to a gene: 6. CDR3 length equals 16 residues. Per germline, CDR1 SGHTA and CDR2 FQGNSA. The CDR3 spells CASSYRLAGAADTQYF. As DNA, the CDR3 is TGTGCCAGCAGCTACAGACTAGCGGGAGCTGCAGATACGCAGTATTTT.

This clonotype was recorded many times. The V gene is TRBV20-1, the J gene TRBJ2-5, with D possibly matching TRBD1 (6 bases). The ends were cut back, 1 base at V and 1 base at J, with 10 bases in the middle. The CDR3 consists of 14 residues. CDR1 DFQATT and CDR2 SNEGSKA come from the germline V gene (reference sequence). CDR3: CSARGRTAQETQYF. CDR3 bases: TGCAGTGCTAGAGGGAGGACAGCCCAAGAGACCCAGTACTTC.

The DNA for the CDR3 is TGCGCCAGCAGCTTAGGCAGGGGACAGTACAATGAGCAGTTCTTC. Translated: CASSLGRGQYNEQFF. This rearrangement joins TRBV5-1 to TRBJ2-1, with 7 bases aligning to TRBD1. CDR1 is SGHRS, CDR2 YFSETQ, per germline. CDR3 length equals 15 residues. Germline trimming cut 2 bases from V and 4 bases from J; bases unmatched to any gene: 6.

This clonotype was seen only a few times. The V gene is TRBV20-1, the J gene TRBJ2-7; D ambiguous. Germline-derived CDR1 and CDR2 are DFQATT and SNEGSKA (reference sequence). Trimming removed 3 bases at V and 4 bases at J, with 10 bases between. This CDR3 has 12 residues. The DNA of the CDR3 is TGCAGTGCTAGCCTAACATCTTACGAGCAGTACTTC. The encoded protein is CSASLTSYEQYF.

This clonotype has just a few counts. The CDR3 coding sequence is TGTGCCACCAGCGCTAGCGGGGCTTCCCAAGAGACCCAGTACTTC. Residues: CATSASGASQETQYF. The chain links TRBV15 to TRBJ2-5; the match to TRBD2 covers 9 bases. With 5 bases clipped from V and 1 base from J, the junction kept 5 bases outside the gene matches. The germline V gene encodes CDR1 LNHNV and CDR2 YYDKDF (reference sequence). The CDR3 is made up of 15 amino acids.

This clonotype has more than one count but fewer than ten. The chain couples TRBV4-1 to TRBJ1-2; D gene ambiguous. CDR1 MGHRA and CDR2 YSYEKL come from the germline V gene. Trimming took 1 base from V and 8 from J, leaving 14 bases between them. The length of the CDR3 is 14 residues. The CDR3 coding sequence is TGCGCCAGCAGCCAAGCTGTGCAGCCGCCGGGCTACACCTTC. This sequence encodes CASSQAVQPPGYTF.

This clonotype was detected only a few times. The genes are TRBV11-2 and TRBJ2-1; 9 nucleotides align to TRBD1. V lost 1 base, J lost 9 bases, and 1 base stayed unmatched. This CDR3 has 13 amino acids. In germline, CDR1 is SGHAT, CDR2 FQNNGV. The CDR3 DNA reads as TGTGCCAGCAGCTTAGGGACAGGGGTTGAGCAGTTCTTC. Protein product: CASSLGTGVEQFF.

The chain carries TRBV6-2 or TRBV6-3 and TRBJ2-5, with D maybe TRBD1 (5 bases). The CDR3 loop spans 15 amino acids. The germline CDR1 and CDR2 sequences are MNHEY and SVGEGT. Deletions cut 4 bases from V and 5 bases from J, with 17 bases between. The CDR3 DNA is TGTGCCAGCAGTTCGGTGCAGGGATTTTTGGAGACCCAGTACTTC. The encoded protein is CASSSVQGFLETQYF.

This rearrangement joins TRBV18 to TRBJ1-5; D unclear. Germline values: CDR1 KGHSH, CDR2 LQKENI. Trimming shortened V by 6 bases and J by 1 base, and 16 bases separated the two germline ends. CDR3 length: 16 amino acids. The DNA for the CDR3 is TGTGCCAGCTCTTCGGGGTCCCCGGAAAGCAATCAGCCCCAGCATTTT. Protein product: CASSSGSPESNQPQHF.